A single sample is the source of the 30 T cell receptor beta chains below, sequenced in a study of a mutant IDH1 vaccine in newly diagnosed glioma. Time point of the sample: week 47, end of study. A 20-mer mutant IDH1 peptide at 300 ug was injected subcutaneously with topical imiquimod. No antigens are known for them. Repertoires were generated with immunoSEQ multiplex PCR, while TCRdb's copy carries only in-frame clones and drops some. The repertoire holds approximately 25,000 clones, 82% seen once, with about 3.8% in the top ten. The source was PBMCs, collected from a glioma patient whose treatment included an IDH1 peptide vaccine. These receptors were obtained from a man aged 40-50 years with glioma. Some clones in this sample may be carry-over from other donors' samples.

This sequence joins TRBV5-6 and TRBJ1-2, with a tentative D call TRBD1 (5 bases). V was trimmed by 0 bases and J by 5 bases, leaving 14 bases between them. This CDR3 comprises 15 residues. Germline assignment: CDR1 SGHDT and CDR2 YYEEEE. The chain's CDR3 is CASSLVRVGAYGYTF. CDR3 nucleotide sequence: TGTGCCAGCAGCTTGGTTAGGGTTGGGGCATATGGCTACACCTTC.

V gene TRBV11-2 combines with J gene TRBJ2-5; 7 nucleotides agree with TRBD2. The V gene end was trimmed by 5 bases and the J gene end by 5 bases; junction bases not matched to a gene: 8. CDR1 is SGHAT and CDR2 is FQNNGV in the germline V gene. The CDR3 is 14 amino acids. CDR3 sequence: CASSGGVAGETQYF. The CDR3 DNA is TGTGCCAGCAGCGGGGGGGTGGCAGGGGAGACCCAGTACTTC.

The gene calls are TRBV7-9 and TRBJ1-2; D is unresolved. Germline V gives CDR1 SEHNR, CDR2 FQNEAQ (reference sequence). Deletions cut 6 bases from V and 0 bases from J, with 23 bases between. The CDR3 contains 18 residues. The CDR3, as DNA: TGTGCCAGCAGTACGGACGGTGGACGTGGACGGGCTAACTATGGCTACACCTTC. It specifies CASSTDGGRGRANYGYTF. Full variable domain (rest looked up from reference TRBV7-9 and TRBJ1-2): DTGVSQNPRHKITKRGQNVTFRCDPISEHNRLYWYRQTLGQGPEFLTYFQNEAQLEKSRLLSDRFSAERPKGSFSTLEIQRTEQGDSAMYLCASSTDGGRGRANYGYTFGSGTRLTVV.

V usage is TRBV5-4 and J usage is TRBJ2-7; TRBD1 agrees at 10 bases. Germline V gene lookup returns CDR1 SGHNT and CDR2 YYREEE (reference sequence). J was trimmed by 4 bases and V by 5 bases; bases with no gene match: 6. The CDR3 is 14 residues long. The CDR3 spells CASSSGQGGYEQYF. CDR3 DNA sequence: TGTGCCAGCAGTTCTGGACAGGGGGGTTACGAGCAGTACTTC. Based on the CDR3 plus reference TRBV5-4 and TRBJ2-7, the full variable domain is ETGVTQSPTHLIKTRGQQVTLRCSSQSGHNTVSWYQQALGQGPQFIFQYYREEENGRGNFPPRFSGLQFPNYSSELNVNALELDDSALYLCASSSGQGGYEQYFGPGTRLTVT.

CDR3 bases: TGTGCCAGCAGCTCCCTAGGACAGGGAGGGGACACTGAAGCTTTCTTT. Its protein product is CASSSLGQGGDTEAFF. The gene calls are TRBV7-3 and TRBJ1-1, with TRBD1 identical over 8 bases. The CDR3 spans 16 residues. V gave up 4 bases and J gave up 3 bases; unmatched junction bases: 10. The germline CDR1 and CDR2 sequences are SGHTA and FQGTGA. Full variable domain (remainder filled in from reference TRBV7-3 and TRBJ1-1): GAGVSQTPSNKVTEKGKYVELRCDPISGHTALYWYRQSLGQGPEFLIYFQGTGAADDSGLPNDRFFAVRPEGSVSTLKIQRTERGDSAVYLCASSSLGQGGDTEAFFGQGTRLTVV.

J is TRBJ1-6 and V is TRBV28; D remains unclear. Trimming cost V 6 bases and J 9 bases, with 9 bases left between them. Germline lookup yields CDR1 MDHEN and CDR2 SYDVKM. The CDR3 covers 12 residues. This chain's CDR3 is CASSEPISPLHF. The CDR3 bases are TGTGCCAGCAGCGAACCTATTTCACCCCTCCACTTT.

V and J are TRBV11-2 and TRBJ1-4; a weak D match, TRBD1 (5 bases). Germline loops: CDR1 SGHAT, CDR2 FQNNGV. V lost 2 bases and J 0 bases, leaving 7 bases between the germline ends. This CDR3 has 15 amino acids. DNA of the CDR3: TGTGCCAGCAGCTTACAAGGGGCAACTAATGAAAAACTGTTTTTT. It specifies CASSLQGATNEKLFF.

This clone occurred a few times. The chain uses TRBV6-5 and TRBJ1-5; 9 positions match TRBD1. J gave up 5 bases and V 2 bases, and 4 bases lay outside the gene matches. The CDR3 consists of 15 residues. The germline CDR1 and CDR2 sequences are MNHEY and SVGAGI. The CDR3 region is CASSYPTGGDQPQHF. The CDR3 bases are TGTGCCAGCAGTTACCCGACAGGGGGGGATCAGCCCCAGCATTTT.

The chain links TRBV2 to TRBJ2-2; TRBD1 might be the D (6 bases). This CDR3 has 14 residues. Germline CDR1 is SNHLY and CDR2 is FYNNEI. Between the trimmed V and J ends, which lost 7 bases and 1 base, there was a span of 10 bases. CDR3: CASTGTKNTGELFF. CDR3 DNA: TGTGCCAGCACGGGGACAAAGAACACCGGGGAGCTGTTTTTT.

The J gene is TRBJ2-3, the V gene TRBV29-1; D is unresolved. This CDR3 has 11 amino acids. V gave up 7 bases and J gave up 6 bases, with 11 bases separating them. Germline V CDR1 and CDR2: SQVTM, ANQGSEA. The CDR3 nucleotides read TGCAGCGCCCACTCGTGGGATACGCAGTATTTT. Its protein is CSAHSWDTQYF.

Only a few counts were recorded for this clone. The chain has TRBV19 and TRBJ2-7; D is undetermined. The CDR3 covers 14 residues. V lost 5 bases, J lost 0 bases, and 11 bases lay in between. CDR1 and CDR2 from the germline V gene are LNHDA and SQIVND (reference sequence). Here the CDR3 DNA reads TGTGCCAGTAGTTCAGAAGTGAGCTCCTACGAGCAGTACTTC. Its translation is CASSSEVSSYEQYF.

The chain combines TRBV18 with TRBJ2-7, with 10 bases that match TRBD1. Trimming took 3 bases from V and 3 from J; bases not matched to a gene: 8. Germline CDR1 and CDR2: KGHSH and LQKENI. The CDR3 is made up of 16 amino acids. In DNA form, the CDR3 reads TGTGCCAGCTCACCGGCCGGGACAGGGGTTCTCTACGAGCAGTACTTC. Amino acid sequence: CASSPAGTGVLYEQYF.

The gene calls are TRBV5-1 and TRBJ1-4; TRBD1 might be the D (6 bases). This CDR3 region has 14 residues. V was pared by 6 bases and J by 3 bases, with 12 bases between. The germline V gene encodes CDR1 SGHRS and CDR2 YFSETQ. This CDR3 reads CASKPAGANEKLFF. CDR3 in DNA: TGCGCCAGCAAGCCGGCAGGGGCTAATGAAAAACTGTTTTTT.

The V and J genes are TRBV6-6 and TRBJ2-7; D is tentatively TRBD1 or TRBD2 (5 bases each). Germline V CDR1 and CDR2: MNHNY, SVGAGI (reference sequence). Trimming took off 5 bases at V and 6 bases at J, with 14 bases between the two ends. CDR3 length equals 13 residues. CDR3 sequence: CASSRQRGSEQYF. In DNA form, the CDR3 reads TGTGCCAGCAGTCGACAGAGGGGAAGCGAGCAGTACTTC.

V gene TRBV9 combines with J gene TRBJ2-7, with D maybe TRBD1 (6 bases). CDR1 and CDR2 from the germline V gene are SGDLS and YYNGEE. V lost 3 bases, J lost 5 bases, and 9 bases lay in between. The CDR3 is 12 residues long. DNA of the CDR3: TGTGCCAGCAGCGCACAGGGACACGAGCAGTACTTC. As protein: CASSAQGHEQYF.

V gene TRBV19 combines with J gene TRBJ1-5; TRBD1 agrees at 11 bases. Germline V gene lookup returns CDR1 LNHDA and CDR2 SQIVND (reference sequence). This CDR3 comprises 16 residues. The V and J ends lost 3 bases and 5 bases, in that order; junction bases with no gene match: 6. CDR3 residues: CASSIVGTGGHQPQHF. CDR3 DNA sequence: TGTGCCAGTAGTATCGTCGGGACAGGGGGGCATCAGCCCCAGCATTTT.

The chain has TRBV7-2 and TRBJ2-2, with no clear D. Germline assignment: CDR1 SGHTA and CDR2 FQGNSA. V gave up 1 base and J gave up 0 bases, with 6 bases separating them. CDR3 length equals 15 residues. The CDR3: CASSLGVANTGELFF. The CDR3 DNA is TGTGCCAGCAGCTTAGGGGTAGCGAACACCGGGGAGCTGTTTTTT.

This clone was counted once. The rearrangement uses TRBV7-2 and TRBJ1-2; TRBD1 might be the D (6 bases). Trimming cost V 6 bases and J 8 bases, with 16 bases left between them. From germline, CDR1 is SGHTA and CDR2 FQGNSA. The CDR3 consists of 13 residues. The CDR3 coding sequence is TGTGCCAGCAGGGGGGCGCCCGGGGTCGGCTACACCTTC. Residues: CASRGAPGVGYTF.

This clone has more than one count but fewer than ten. The genes are TRBV7-2 and TRBJ1-5; D not resolved. Trimming took off 5 bases at V and 4 bases at J, with 12 bases between the two ends. Germline-derived CDR1 and CDR2 are SGHTA and FQGNSA. CDR3 length equals 14 residues. The CDR3 bases are TGTGCCAGCAGCCCAAACGGAGGGAATCAGCCCCAGCATTTT. Translating gives CASSPNGGNQPQHF.

This chain connects TRBV11-2 to TRBJ2-1, with TRBD1 matching over 12 bases. CDR1 is SGHAT, CDR2 FQNNGV, per germline. The V gene end was trimmed by 5 bases and the J gene end by 0 bases; junction bases not matched to a gene: 11. CDR3 length: 19 residues. The CDR3 sequence: CASSQRGTGGLDSYNEQFF. CDR3 nucleotides: TGTGCCAGCAGCCAAAGGGGGACAGGGGGCTTAGACTCCTACAATGAGCAGTTCTTC.

The chain couples TRBV7-2 to TRBJ1-3; D is undetermined. Germline CDR1 and CDR2: SGHTA and FQGNSA. Trimming pared 5 bases from V and 7 bases from J, leaving 15 bases between. CDR3 length: 14 amino acids. The CDR3 nucleotides are TGTGCCAGCAGCCCTCGGGCAGGAGGGAACACCATATATTTT. Residues: CASSPRAGGNTIYF.

This sequence joins TRBV7-2 and TRBJ1-1, with D perhaps TRBD1 (5 bases). The CDR3 has 13 residues. Trimming removed 1 base at V and 9 bases at J, with 12 bases between. Per germline, CDR1 SGHTA and CDR2 FQGNSA. CDR3 sequence (DNA): TGTGCCAGCAGCTTAGAGGGGTTCAGCCAAGCTTTCTTT. Protein product: CASSLEGFSQAFF.

This clone was seen a handful of times. The V gene is TRBV19, the J gene TRBJ2-7; a weak D match, TRBD2 (5 bases). Trimming left V 1 base short and J 0 bases short, with 10 bases between. The CDR3 contains 15 residues. Germline V gives CDR1 LNHDA, CDR2 SQIVND (reference sequence). CDR3 DNA: TGTGCCAGTAGTATAGTGGACGGAGGCTCCTACGAGCAGTACTTC. It is translated as CASSIVDGGSYEQYF.

The rearrangement uses TRBV2 and TRBJ2-7; a possible D gene is TRBD2 (5 bases). The CDR3 contains 13 residues. CDR1 is SNHLY and CDR2 is FYNNEI in the germline V gene. Trimming took off 5 bases at V and 3 bases at J, with 11 bases between the two ends. The CDR3 protein is CASSPRLFYEQYF. The CDR3 nucleotides read TGTGCCAGCAGTCCCCGACTATTCTACGAGCAGTACTTC.

The chain is built from TRBV2 and TRBJ2-5; TRBD2 aligns across 10 bases. The CDR3 covers 17 residues. The germline gives CDR1 SNHLY, CDR2 FYNNEI. J gave up 0 bases and V 1 base, and 5 bases lay outside the gene matches. CDR3 nucleotides: TGTGCCAGCAGTGAAGATCTAGCGGGGGCTTACCAAGAGACCCAGTACTTC. Translating it yields CASSEDLAGAYQETQYF.

The CDR3 nucleotides read TGTGCCAGCAGCCGACCGGTCTGGCCACCCGGGGAGCAGTTCTTC. This translates into CASSRPVWPPGEQFF. The chain employs TRBV6-5 and TRBJ2-1; D unresolved. Per germline, CDR1 MNHEY and CDR2 SVGAGI. The CDR3 has 15 amino acids. The V end was cut by 6 bases, the J end by 10 bases, with 22 bases between.

V is TRBV5-1 and J is TRBJ1-2; tentative D call: TRBD1 (5 bases). Per the germline V gene, CDR1 is SGHRS and CDR2 is YFSETQ. V shed 4 bases and J shed 4 bases, with 11 bases lying between them. The CDR3 is 13 residues long. This CDR3 is CASSDDSGYGYTF. The CDR3 DNA reads TGCGCCAGCAGCGACGACAGTGGCTATGGCTACACCTTC.

CDR3 in amino acids: CASSLGGIYGYTF. The DNA of the CDR3 is TGTGCCAGCAGCTTGGGGGGGATCTATGGCTACACCTTC. The chain employs TRBV5-8 and TRBJ1-2; perhaps TRBD1 as D (5 bases). The germline gives CDR1 SGHTS, CDR2 YDEGEE. The V gene lost 0 bases and the J gene lost 4 bases, with 7 bases spanning the gap. This CDR3 contains 13 residues.

V is TRBV6-6 and J is TRBJ1-2; D not resolved. Trimming took 5 bases from V and 5 from J, leaving 9 bases between them. The CDR3 spans 12 residues. Germline loops: CDR1 MNHNY, CDR2 SVGAGI (reference sequence). The CDR3: CASSPEGYGYTF. The CDR3 DNA follows: TGTGCCAGCAGTCCCGAGGGATATGGCTACACCTTC.

The chain links TRBV4-1 to TRBJ2-1, with 14 bases identical to TRBD2. Germline V gene data show CDR1 as MGHRA and CDR2 as YSYEKL. The junction had 7 bases not matched to a gene; V was cut back by 4 bases and J by 2 bases. This CDR3 is 18 amino acids long. DNA of the CDR3: TGCGCCAGCAGCCCTCGGACTAGCGGGGGGCAGACCTACAATGAGCAGTTCTTC. The encoded protein is CASSPRTSGGQTYNEQFF.